The source of this T cell receptor beta chain is a study of cytomegalovirus exposure and HLA in healthy donors. J gave up 5 bases and V 2 bases, and 8 bases lay outside the gene matches. CDR3 length equals 16 residues. From germline, CDR1 is SGDLS and CDR2 YYNGEE. Unrecorded immune exposures were likely, despite nominal health at sampling. Notes on this clone: Its antigen is unidentified.

Regarding the study as a whole: It has been reported that TCR beta sequences accurately predicted the HLA-A and HLA-B alleles of most subjects.

PCR amplification relied on 60 Vbeta primers (plus 13 Jbeta primers). Authors' methods: In a later analysis, of 79 million or so unique beta chains, roughly 9.9 million appeared in at least two donors. The assay was immunoSEQ multiplex PCR, and TCRdb's table has in-frame clones only and misses some. Clone size and the V and J calls come from that table; the DNA yielded D and trimming. The sample records about 110,000 clones, more than 60% being singletons. The clonotype was recovered from a middle-aged woman in good health and CMV-seropositive. The sequenced sample was PBMCs. This chain uses TRBV9 with TRBJ2-1; 9 bases fit TRBD2. The CDR3, as DNA: TGTGCCAGCAGCGTGGCCCCGACTAGCGGCCACAATGAGCAGTTCTTC. Its translation is CASSVAPTSGHNEQFF.